The clone carrying this T cell receptor (beta chain) was observed a handful of times. Its antigen is unidentified. These data originate in a study of OX40 agonist ivuxolimab in advanced cancers. V gave up 4 bases and J gave up 0 bases, with 16 bases separating them. CDR3 length: 16 residues. From germline, CDR1 is SGDLS and CDR2 YYNGEE. Points from the study as a whole: Partly responding patients at 0.1-3.0 mg/kg showed some of the smallest clonal expansion.

Measured with immunoSEQ multiplex PCR; TCRdb has only the in-frame clones, and not every one. The sample has 22,000 or so clones, 77% seen once; the top ten hold approximately 17%. The chain links TRBV9 to TRBJ1-1; TRBD1 is a possible D gene (6 bases). The sequence came from an adult with an advanced solid tumor such as melanoma, head and neck, liver or kidney cancer. The material was CD4+ or CD8+ T cells sorted from blood, obtained in a trial of the OX40 agonist ivuxolimab. CDR3 DNA sequence: TGTGCCAGCAGCCCAGAGGACAGTTCTATGAACACTGAAGCTTTCTTT. It translates to CASSPEDSSMNTEAFF.